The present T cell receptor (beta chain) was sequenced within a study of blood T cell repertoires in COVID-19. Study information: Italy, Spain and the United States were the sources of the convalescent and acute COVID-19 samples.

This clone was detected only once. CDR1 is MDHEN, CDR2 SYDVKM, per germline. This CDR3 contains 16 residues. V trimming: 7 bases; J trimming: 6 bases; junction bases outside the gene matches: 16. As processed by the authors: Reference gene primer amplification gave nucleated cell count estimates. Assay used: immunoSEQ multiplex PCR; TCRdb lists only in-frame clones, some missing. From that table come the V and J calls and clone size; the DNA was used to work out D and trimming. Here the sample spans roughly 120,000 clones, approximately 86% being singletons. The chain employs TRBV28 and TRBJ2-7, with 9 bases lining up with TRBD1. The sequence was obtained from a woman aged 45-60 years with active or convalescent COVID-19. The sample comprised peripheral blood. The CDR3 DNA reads TGTGCCAGCATCAATCTCCCCGGGACAGGGAGTGGCGAGCAGTACTTC. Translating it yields CASINLPGTGSGEQYF.